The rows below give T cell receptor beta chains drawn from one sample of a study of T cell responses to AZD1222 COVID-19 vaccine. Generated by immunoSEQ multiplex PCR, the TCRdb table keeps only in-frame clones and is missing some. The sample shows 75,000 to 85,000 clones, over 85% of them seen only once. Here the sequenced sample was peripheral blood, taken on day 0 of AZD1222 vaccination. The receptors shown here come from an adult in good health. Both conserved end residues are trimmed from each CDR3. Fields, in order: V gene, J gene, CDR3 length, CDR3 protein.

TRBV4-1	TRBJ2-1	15	ASSLSLGARLPWEQF
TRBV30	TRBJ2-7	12	ASNLPGGAYEQY
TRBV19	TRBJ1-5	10	ATMGENQPQH
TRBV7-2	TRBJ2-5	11	ASSPHKQETQY
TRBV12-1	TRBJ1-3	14	ASSPTAGSLGNTIY
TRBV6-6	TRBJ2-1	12	ASSSTSGYNEQF
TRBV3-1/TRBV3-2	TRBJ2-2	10	ASSQGMGELF
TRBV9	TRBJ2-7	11	ASSASILGEQY
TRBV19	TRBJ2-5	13	ASSLLGTVGETQY
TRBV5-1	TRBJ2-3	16	ASSSAGASGGRTDTQY
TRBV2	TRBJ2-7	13	ASSWDSGGYYEQY
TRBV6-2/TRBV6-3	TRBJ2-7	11	ASSSDTGYEQY
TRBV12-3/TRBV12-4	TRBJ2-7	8	ASSLNEQY
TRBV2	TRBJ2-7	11	ASGGTGEGEQY
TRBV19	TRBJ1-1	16	ASSKRGSFRGGRTEAF
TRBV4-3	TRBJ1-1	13	ASSPYSGMNTEAF
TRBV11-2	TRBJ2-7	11	ASSPDREKGQY
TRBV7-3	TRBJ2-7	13	ASSTEGGQGYEQY
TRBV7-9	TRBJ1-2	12	ASSVSTGDYGYT
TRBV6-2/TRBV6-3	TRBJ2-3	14	ASSQTGRGFTDTQY
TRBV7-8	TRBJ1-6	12	ASRWDQEGSPLH
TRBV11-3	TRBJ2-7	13	ASSLEGQLSYEQY
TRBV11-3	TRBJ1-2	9	ASSGEGGYT
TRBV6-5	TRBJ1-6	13	ASGGGGGGNSPLH
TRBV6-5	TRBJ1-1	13	ASSYEWGANTEAF
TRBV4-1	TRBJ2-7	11	ASSQDHGYEQY
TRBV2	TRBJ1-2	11	ASSGQVFYGYT
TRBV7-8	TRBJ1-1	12	ASSARWGNTEAF
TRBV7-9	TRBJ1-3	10	ASSPRGYTIY
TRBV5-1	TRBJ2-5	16	ASSLRGLAGRGQETQY
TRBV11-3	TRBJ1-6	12	ASSYGQGNSPLH
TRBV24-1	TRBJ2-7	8	ATKEYEQY
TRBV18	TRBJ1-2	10	ASYRTGTGYT
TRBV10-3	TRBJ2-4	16	AISESLFPGLAKNIQY
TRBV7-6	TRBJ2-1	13	ASSRLGRSYNEQF
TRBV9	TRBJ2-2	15	ASSVAGSRVAPGELF
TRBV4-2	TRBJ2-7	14	ASSQEPWNPGYEQY
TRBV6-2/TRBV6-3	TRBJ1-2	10	ASSTDLYGYT
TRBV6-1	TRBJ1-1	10	ASSELISEAF
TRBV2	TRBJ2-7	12	ASRLQGGAYEQY
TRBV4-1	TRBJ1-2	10	ASSLQGYGYT
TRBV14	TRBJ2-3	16	ASSLRPGLAHSTDTQY
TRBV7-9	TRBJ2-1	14	ASSFGREVLYNEQF
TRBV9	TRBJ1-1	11	ASSPTLDTEAF
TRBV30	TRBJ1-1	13	AWSAPNRGSTEAF
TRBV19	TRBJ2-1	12	ARHGAGGPREQF
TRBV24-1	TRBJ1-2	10	ATSDANREHT
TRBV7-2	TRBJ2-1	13	ASSPLAGGNGRVF
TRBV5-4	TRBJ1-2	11	ASSLEWSPLYT
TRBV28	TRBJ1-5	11	ASSEGRDQPQH
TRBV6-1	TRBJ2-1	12	ASSEGASYNEQF
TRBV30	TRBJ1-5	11	AWMEGSNQPQH
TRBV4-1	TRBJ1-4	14	ASSQGGQGANEKLF
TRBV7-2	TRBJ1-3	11	ASAGSSGNTIY
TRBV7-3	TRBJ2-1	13	ASSPRGAQHNEQF
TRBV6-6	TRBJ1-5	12	ASNPTGSNQPQH
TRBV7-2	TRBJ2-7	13	ASSERDRVRYEQY